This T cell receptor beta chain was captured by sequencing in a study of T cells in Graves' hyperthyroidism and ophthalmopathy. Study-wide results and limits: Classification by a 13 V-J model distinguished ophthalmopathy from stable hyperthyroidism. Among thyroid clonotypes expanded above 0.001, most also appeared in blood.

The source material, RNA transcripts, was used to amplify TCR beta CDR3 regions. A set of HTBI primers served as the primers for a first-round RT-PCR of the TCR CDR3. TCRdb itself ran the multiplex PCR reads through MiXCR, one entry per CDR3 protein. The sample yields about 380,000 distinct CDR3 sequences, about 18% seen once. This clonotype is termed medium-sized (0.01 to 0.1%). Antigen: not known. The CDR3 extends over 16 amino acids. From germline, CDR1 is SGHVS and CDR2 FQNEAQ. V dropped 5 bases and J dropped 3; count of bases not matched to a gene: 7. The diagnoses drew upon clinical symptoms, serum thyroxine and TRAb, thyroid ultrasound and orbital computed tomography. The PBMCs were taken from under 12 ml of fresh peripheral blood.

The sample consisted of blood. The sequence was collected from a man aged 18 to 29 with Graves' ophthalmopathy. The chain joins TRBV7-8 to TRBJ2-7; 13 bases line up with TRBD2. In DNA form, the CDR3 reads TGTGCCAGCAGCCCTGGGACTAGCGGGGCTATCTACGAGCAGTACTTC. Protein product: CASSPGTSGAIYEQYF.